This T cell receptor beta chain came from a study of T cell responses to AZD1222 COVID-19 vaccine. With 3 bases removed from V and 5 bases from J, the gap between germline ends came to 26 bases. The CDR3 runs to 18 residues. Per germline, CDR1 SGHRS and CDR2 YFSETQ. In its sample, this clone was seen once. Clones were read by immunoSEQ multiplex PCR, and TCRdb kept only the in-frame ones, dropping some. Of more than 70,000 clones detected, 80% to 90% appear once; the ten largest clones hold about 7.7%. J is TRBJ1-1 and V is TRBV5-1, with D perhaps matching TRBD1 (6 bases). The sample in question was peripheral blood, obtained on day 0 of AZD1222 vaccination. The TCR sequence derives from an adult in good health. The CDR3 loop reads CASSYDPTSPGVGTEAFF. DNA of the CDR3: TGCGCCAGCAGCTACGACCCCACCAGCCCAGGGGTGGGGACTGAAGCTTTCTTT.